Presented here are 28 T cell receptor beta chains from one specimen sequenced in a study of beta chain features in type 1 diabetes (dated by TCRdb to between 2018 and 2020). The receptor library was made with the immunoSEQ multiplex PCR assay. All of the isolated RNA was reverse transcribed with the High Capacity cDNA Reverse Transcription Kit, so expressed TCRB transcripts were sequenced. The source is immuneACCESS, and TCRdb retained only in-frame sequences with V and J called. Part of the clones is not carried over; for the studies checked, unresolved V genes explain less than half of this, and the remainder is unexplained. This sample lists about 470,000 clones; about 32% were detected once. The top ten constitute roughly 0.066% of the sample. Specimen: naive CD4+ T cells from blood. According to the study, the label for this sample's cell subset or site signals: true naive CD4+ T cells. The receptors were sampled from a young man in good health.

The chain couples TRBV30 to TRBJ1-3, with D uncertain. The V and J ends lost 1 base and 0 bases respectively, with 10 bases between them. Germline loops: CDR1 GTSNPN, CDR2 SVGIG (reference sequence). The CDR3 extends over 15 amino acids. Written as DNA, the CDR3 is TGTGCCTGGAGTGAACCAAGGAGCTCTGGAAACACCATATATTTT. This sequence encodes CAWSEPRSSGNTIYF.

The chain has TRBV12-5 and TRBJ1-2; D remains unclear. Germline-derived CDR1 and CDR2 are LGHNT and FRNRAP. V lost 2 bases and J lost 1, with 5 bases in between. There are 13 residues in the CDR3. The CDR3 region is CASGLYGNYGYTF. The CDR3 nucleotides are TGTGCTAGTGGTTTGTACGGTAACTATGGCTACACCTTC.

The chain has TRBV29-1 and TRBJ1-1; no definite D call. In germline, CDR1 is SQVTM, CDR2 ANQGSEA. CDR3 length: 13 residues. Trimming left V 4 bases short and J 1 base short, with 10 bases between. CDR3 sequence: CSVVDGSNTEAFF. CDR3 coding DNA: TGCAGCGTTGTTGACGGATCGAACACTGAAGCTTTCTTT.

This clone was recorded a few times. This chain uses TRBV27 with TRBJ2-2; D unresolved. Germline V CDR1 and CDR2: MNHEY, SMNVEV (reference sequence). There are 13 residues in the CDR3. V lost 4 bases to trimming and J lost 7 bases, with 10 bases between them. As DNA, the CDR3 is TGTGCCAGCAGTTCCACTGCTTACGGGGAGCTGTTTTTT. It encodes CASSSTAYGELFF.

As for this clone: The junction does not match germline at one end; this may be a read error. V usage is TRBV7-7 and J usage is TRBJ2-5; 7 bases align to TRBD1. The CDR3 is 13 amino acids. Germline V gives CDR1 SSHAT, CDR2 FNYEAQ (reference sequence). In DNA form, the CDR3 reads TGTGCTAGCAGCCCACAGGGGCGGCAGACCCAGTACTTC. It codes for CASSPQGRQTQYF. Filled out from reference TRBV7-7 and TRBJ2-5, the complete variable domain reads GAGVSQSPRYKVTKRGQDVTLRCDPISSHATLYWYQQALGQGPEFLTYFNYEAQPDKSGLPSDRFSAERPEGSISTLTIQRTEQRDSAMYRCASSPQGRQTQYFGPGTRLLVL.

The V call is TRBV13, the J call TRBJ2-1, with a weak D call TRBD2 (5 bases). CDR1 and CDR2 from the germline V gene are PRHDT and FYEKMQ (reference sequence). The CDR3 spans 15 residues. Trimming stripped 4 bases from V and 0 bases from J, with 10 bases between. CDR3 sequence reads: CASSWASHSYNEQFF. The CDR3 nucleotides are TGTGCCAGCAGCTGGGCTAGCCACTCCTACAATGAGCAGTTCTTC. Combining the CDR3 with reference TRBV13 and TRBJ2-1 gives the whole variable domain AAGVIQSPRHLIKEKRETATLKCYPIPRHDTVYWYQQGPGQDPQFLISFYEKMQSDKGSIPDRFSAQQFSDYHSELNMSSLELGDSALYFCASSWASHSYNEQFFGPGTRLTVL.

The chain employs TRBV14 and TRBJ2-1, with 7 bases matching TRBD1. The CDR3 covers 16 residues. CDR1 and CDR2 (germline): SGHDN, FVKESK. With V trimmed by 2 bases and J by 5 bases, 9 bases remained unmatched. DNA for the CDR3: TGTGCCAGCAGCCAAACAGGGGCCTTGGCCAACAATGAGCAGTTCTTC. This translates into CASSQTGALANNEQFF.

This clone occurred a few times. The V and J genes are TRBV9 and TRBJ2-6; TRBD2 might be the D (6 bases). There are 15 residues in the CDR3. Trimming left V 4 bases short and J 2 bases short, with 10 bases between. Germline CDR1 and CDR2: SGDLS and YYNGEE. CDR3 region: CASSPLAPGANVLTF. CDR3 sequence (DNA): TGTGCCAGCAGCCCACTAGCACCTGGGGCCAACGTCCTGACTTTC.

This chain joins TRBV7-2 and TRBJ2-3; TRBD1 matches 7 bases. CDR1 and CDR2 from the germline V gene are SGHTA and FQGNSA. Trimming removed 8 bases from V and 2 bases from J; junction bases left unmatched: 7. CDR3 length equals 14 residues. The CDR3 sequence is CASVETGYTDTQYF. DNA of the CDR3: TGTGCCAGCGTCGAGACAGGGTACACAGATACGCAGTATTTT.

The chain joins TRBV29-1 to TRBJ2-1; TRBD2 agrees at 11 bases. V was clipped by 4 bases and J by 7 bases; unmatched bases: 6. Germline CDR1 is SQVTM and CDR2 is ANQGSEA. The CDR3 spans 14 residues. The CDR3: CSVGILAGANEQFF. CDR3 sequence (DNA): TGCAGCGTTGGGATACTAGCGGGAGCTAATGAGCAGTTCTTC.

This chain joins TRBV11-2 and TRBJ2-1; the D is unclear. In germline, CDR1 is SGHAT, CDR2 FQNNGV. CDR3 length: 12 amino acids. V was trimmed by 6 bases and J by 7 bases, leaving 10 bases between them. The CDR3 DNA reads as TGTGCCAGCAGTTGGAGAGCAAATGAGCAGTTCTTC. It codes for CASSWRANEQFF.

This clone has a handful of counts. J is TRBJ2-3 and V is TRBV5-4, with 10 bases identical to TRBD2. Germline values: CDR1 SGHNT, CDR2 YYREEE (reference sequence). V shed 3 bases, J shed 5 bases, and the junction held 3 bases outside the gene matches. The CDR3 has 14 residues. The CDR3 DNA is TGTGCCAGCAGCTCTAGCGGGAGCGGAGATACGCAGTATTTT. It codes for CASSSSGSGDTQYF.

The chain has TRBV19 and TRBJ1-5; D is unresolved. CDR1 is LNHDA and CDR2 is SQIVND in the germline V gene (reference sequence). The CDR3 spans 13 residues. V was cut by 7 bases and J by 6 bases, with 13 bases left in between. CDR3 sequence (DNA): TGTGCCAGTAACGACGGCTTGGTTCAGCCCCAGCATTTT. Residues: CASNDGLVQPQHF.

J is TRBJ2-3 and V is TRBV7-2; 7 bases match TRBD1. There are 13 residues in the CDR3. Germline trimming cut 5 bases from V and 4 bases from J; bases unmatched to any gene: 3. Germline V gene lookup returns CDR1 SGHTA and CDR2 FQGNSA. The CDR3 loop reads CASSAQGADTQYF. The CDR3 coding sequence is TGTGCCAGCAGCGCGCAGGGGGCAGATACGCAGTATTTT.

The sample holds a few counts of this clone. The J gene is TRBJ2-1, the V gene TRBV30; TRBD2 matches 8 bases. CDR1 is GTSNPN and CDR2 is SVGIG in the germline V gene (reference sequence). Trimming took 7 bases from V and 4 from J; bases not matched to a gene: 15. The CDR3 runs to 16 residues. CDR3 in DNA: TGTGCCTTTTCCCACCCTCCGGGACTAGAGTACAATGAGCAGTTCTTC. As protein: CAFSHPPGLEYNEQFF.

The chain is built from TRBV30 and TRBJ1-2; possibly TRBD1 for D (5 bases). The germline CDR1 and CDR2 sequences are GTSNPN and SVGIG (reference sequence). The CDR3 extends over 11 amino acids. Deletions cut 2 bases from V and 7 bases from J, with 8 bases between. CDR3 protein: CAWSLGTGYTF. In DNA, the CDR3 is TGTGCCTGGAGTTTGGGGACTGGCTACACCTTC. Filled out from reference TRBV30 and TRBJ1-2, the complete variable domain reads SQTIHQWPATLVQPVGSPLSLECTVEGTSNPNLYWYRQAAGRGLQLLFYSVGIGQISSEVPQNLSASRPQDRQFILSSKKLLLSDSGFYLCAWSLGTGYTFGSGTRLTVV.

The chain carries TRBV4-2 and TRBJ2-2; 8 nucleotides match TRBD2. V dropped 0 bases and J dropped 5; count of bases not matched to a gene: 5. The CDR3 sequence is 16 residues long. Germline V gene sequence: CDR1 LGHNA, CDR2 YNFKEQ. CDR3 region: CASSQDFQRETGELFF. CDR3 DNA sequence: TGTGCCAGCAGCCAAGACTTTCAGCGGGAGACCGGGGAGCTGTTTTTT.

The V call is TRBV18, the J call TRBJ1-1; unclear D gene. There are 14 residues in the CDR3. The V end lost 3 bases, the J end lost 3 bases, and 11 bases lay between the germline ends. Germline V gives CDR1 KGHSH, CDR2 LQKENI. The chain's CDR3 is CASSPLEPDTEAFF. CDR3 nucleotide sequence: TGTGCCAGCTCACCCCTAGAGCCGGACACTGAAGCTTTCTTT. Drawing the rest from reference TRBV18 and TRBJ1-1, the complete variable domain is NAGVMQNPRHLVRRRGQEARLRCSPMKGHSHVYWYRQLPEEGLKFMVYLQKENIIDESGMPKERFSAEFPKEGPSILRIQQVVRGDSAAYFCASSPLEPDTEAFFGQGTRLTVV.

This chain joins TRBV4-3 and TRBJ2-7; the D is unclear. V lost 8 bases and J 6 bases, leaving 23 bases between the germline ends. Germline V gives CDR1 LGHNA, CDR2 YSLEER. This CDR3 is 15 amino acids long. The CDR3 region is CASAPDARGASEQYF. CDR3 in DNA: TGCGCCAGCGCGCCAGACGCGCGCGGAGCTTCCGAGCAGTACTTC.

This clone showed up just a few times. The chain is built from TRBV29-1 and TRBJ1-2; possible D gene TRBD1, 5 bases. Germline CDR1 is SQVTM and CDR2 is ANQGSEA. Trimming took 8 bases from V and 0 from J, leaving 10 bases between them. The CDR3 is 12 residues long. CDR3 bases: TGCAGCCTGGGGGGTTCTAACTATGGCTACACCTTC. Protein: CSLGGSNYGYTF. The variable domain in full, with the rest retrieved from reference TRBV29-1 and TRBJ1-2, is SAVISQKPSRDICQRGTSLTIQCQVDSQVTMMFWYRQQPGQSLTLIATANQGSEATYESGFVIDKFPISRPNLTFSTLTVSNMSPEDSSIYLCSLGGSNYGYTFGSGTRLTVV.

The chain employs TRBV27 and TRBJ2-3; D is unresolved. V lost 8 bases, J lost 7 bases, and 16 bases lay in between. The CDR3 is 13 amino acids. Germline CDR1 and CDR2: MNHEY and SMNVEV (reference sequence). In DNA form, the CDR3 reads TGTGCCAGCCGCCGGGCAGGCTCAAATACGCAGTATTTT. Translated, it gives CASRRAGSNTQYF.

The table lists this clone with a few counts. The CDR3, as DNA: TGTGCCTGGAGTGTACAGGCCGGGAGCGAGCAGTACTTC. This encodes CAWSVQAGSEQYF. J is TRBJ2-7 and V is TRBV30, with D possibly TRBD2 on 6 matching bases. The V end was cut by 0 bases, the J end by 6 bases, with 12 bases between. CDR3 size: 13 residues. The V gene's germline CDR1 is GTSNPN and CDR2 SVGIG (reference sequence).

The sample holds a few counts of this clone. The chain carries TRBV7-9 and TRBJ2-2; either TRBD1 or TRBD2 may fit D (5 bases each). The CDR3 contains 15 residues. V shed 4 bases and J shed 6 bases, with 15 bases lying between them. The V gene's germline CDR1 is SEHNR and CDR2 FQNEAQ (reference sequence). The CDR3 bases are TGTGCCAGCAGCTCCTCGGGGCTAGTTCCCGGGGAGCTGTTTTTT. Translating it yields CASSSSGLVPGELFF.

In this sample, this clone turned up a few times. V is TRBV2 and J is TRBJ2-1; TRBD2 agrees at 7 bases. Per the germline V gene, CDR1 is SNHLY and CDR2 is FYNNEI. The V gene end was trimmed by 5 bases and the J gene end by 0 bases; junction bases not matched to a gene: 4. This CDR3 has 15 amino acids. The CDR3 here is CASSILAFSYNEQFF. The CDR3 nucleotides read TGTGCCAGCAGTATACTAGCGTTCTCCTACAATGAGCAGTTCTTC.

This clone was picked up a small number of times. The J gene is TRBJ2-2, the V gene TRBV15, with 7 positions matching TRBD1. CDR1 and CDR2 (germline): LNHNV, YYDKDF (reference sequence). With 3 bases clipped from V and 5 bases from J, the junction kept 3 bases outside the gene matches. The CDR3 spans 14 residues. CDR3 protein: CATSRTGITGELFF. The CDR3 region has the DNA TGTGCCACCAGCAGGACAGGGATAACCGGGGAGCTGTTTTTT.

The chain has TRBV4-2 and TRBJ2-5; 10 bases align to TRBD1. The CDR3 spans 15 residues. CDR1 LGHNA and CDR2 YNFKEQ come from the germline V gene. V lost 2 bases to trimming and J lost 4 bases; unmatched junction nucleotides: 4. Here the CDR3 DNA reads TGTGCCAGCAGCCAATTGGGACAGGGGCGAGAGACCCAGTACTTC. It codes for CASSQLGQGRETQYF.

This clone came up a few times. The rearrangement joins TRBV29-1 to TRBJ2-7; 7 bases fit TRBD2. This CDR3 is built from 15 residues. The trim removed 2 bases at V and 0 bases at J, leaving 7 bases unmatched. Germline V gene lookup returns CDR1 SQVTM and CDR2 ANQGSEA. CDR3 in DNA: TGCAGCGTTGAATATGTAGCGGGCCTCTCCTACGAGCAGTACTTC. Translating gives CSVEYVAGLSYEQYF.

J is TRBJ2-5 and V is TRBV29-1, with D possibly matching TRBD2 (6 bases). Trimming removed 4 bases from V and 2 bases from J, with 14 bases in between. The germline V gene encodes CDR1 SQVTM and CDR2 ANQGSEA. CDR3 length: 14 residues. DNA for the CDR3: TGCAGCGTTGTCGGGGACTTTGGGCAAGAGACCCAGTACTTC. This translates into CSVVGDFGQETQYF.